This TCR beta chain was sequenced for a study of blood T cells in healthy people across ages. Sample-barcoded 5' priming and a J-beta primer mix drove a second PCR of roughly 6 to 12 cycles. TCRdb independently ran MiXCR on the 5' RACE reads; one entry per CDR3 protein. The data contain roughly 1,700,000 distinct CDR3 sequences, over 25% of them singletons. The study's findings and limits: Older individuals had lower TCR beta diversity per million T cells (the decline was roughly linear). It was found that TCR beta diversity correlated strongly with the percentage of naive T cells. Greater diversity and more naive CD4+ cells were seen in long-lived donors than in aged donors.

Concerning this clonotype itself: The antigen remains undetermined.

V was cut by 5 bases and J by 4 bases, with 17 bases left in between. Germline assignment: CDR1 SGHTA and CDR2 FQGNSA. The CDR3 has 16 residues. Sequencing was performed on blood. V gene TRBV7-2 combines with J gene TRBJ2-2; weak D call: TRBD2 (5 bases). The clonotype originates from a woman aged 25-40 years in good health. The CDR3 here is CASSPRGSELTGELFF. CDR3 DNA sequence: TGTGCCAGCAGCCCCAGAGGGAGCGAGCTCACCGGGGAGCTGTTTTTT.